The rows below give T cell receptor beta chains drawn from one sample of a study of T cells in Graves' hyperthyroidism and ophthalmopathy. TCRdb recomputed calls from the multiplex PCR reads with MiXCR, one row per CDR3 protein. The sample lists roughly 700,000 distinct CDR3 sequences, approximately 15% occurring once. Sequenced sample: blood. These receptors all stem from a man aged 45-65 years with Graves' hyperthyroidism. CDR3s include the opening cysteine and the closing phenylalanine or tryptophan. The order of the fields is clone size, V gene, D gene, J gene, CDR3 protein, CDR3 DNA. A D gene is named only where the DNA matches it firmly. Size tells how often a clone was seen (once, few, many) or the class of an expanded clone, and some rows leave it out.

>many|TRBV11-2|TRBD1|TRBJ1-1
CASSRDRVQGLPEAFF
TGTGCCAGCAGCCGAGATCGAGTACAGGGGTTACCTGAAGCTTTCTTT
>many|TRBV7-9|.|TRBJ2-1
CASSTRGDEQFF
TGTGCCAGCAGCACGAGGGGCGATGAGCAGTTCTTC
>many|TRBV7-6|TRBD2|TRBJ2-2
CASSPGLAVAGELFF
TGTGCCAGCAGCCCAGGACTAGCTGTAGCCGGGGAGCTGTTTTTT
>few|TRBV29-1|TRBD1|TRBJ1-2
CSVRTGGYGYTF
TGCAGCGTCAGGACAGGGGGGTATGGCTACACCTTC
>many|TRBV12-3/TRBV12-4|TRBD2|TRBJ2-3
CASRGGTSGSWTDTQYF
TGTGCCAGCAGGGGCGGGACTAGCGGGAGTTGGACAGATACGCAGTATTTT
>few|TRBV30|.|TRBJ1-5
CAWRAGSSNQPQHF
TGTGCCTGGAGGGCAGGCTCTAGCAATCAGCCCCAGCATTTT
>few|TRBV20-1|.|TRBJ1-5
CSAREGLSQPQHF
TGCAGTGCTAGAGAGGGGTTAAGTCAGCCCCAGCATTTT
>many|TRBV5-1|.|TRBJ2-1
CASSLRGESYNEQFF
TGCGCCAGCAGCTTGAGGGGGGAATCCTACAATGAGCAGTTCTTC
>many|TRBV7-9|TRBD2|TRBJ2-1
CASSLPGTTSDEQFF
TGTGCCAGCAGCTTGCCCGGGACTACCAGCGATGAGCAGTTCTTC
>many|TRBV10-3|.|TRBJ2-5
CAIGTRQETQYF
TGTGCCATTGGTACAAGACAAGAGACCCAGTACTTC
>few|TRBV25-1|.|TRBJ1-6
CASSEGTTYNSPLHF
TGTGCCAGCAGTGAAGGGACAACCTATAATTCACCCCTCCACTTT
>few|TRBV20-1|.|TRBJ2-7
CSARPRSGVYEQYF
TGCAGTGCTAGACCTCGGAGCGGAGTCTACGAGCAGTACTTC
>many|TRBV2|TRBD2|TRBJ2-5
CASSEASGRARGETQYF
TGTGCCAGCAGTGAGGCTAGCGGGAGGGCCAGAGGAGAGACCCAGTACTTC
>many|TRBV28|.|TRBJ1-3
CASSSWRRNTIYF
TGTGCCAGCAGTTCGTGGAGACGAAACACCATATATTTT
>.|TRBV7-6|TRBD2|TRBJ2-3
CASSPGTSGMSTDTQYF
TGTGCCAGCAGCCCTGGGACTAGCGGGATGAGCACAGATACGCAGTATTTT
>many|TRBV2|.|TRBJ1-5
CASSEGGYDQPQHF
TGTGCCAGCAGTGAGGGGGGTTACGATCAGCCCCAGCATTTT
>many|TRBV20-1|.|TRBJ2-1
CSASMASAYNEQFF
TGCAGTGCTAGTATGGCTAGCGCCTACAATGAGCAGTTCTTC
>many|TRBV20-1|.|TRBJ2-1
CSARDPLLTHRDYNEQFF
TGCAGTGCTAGAGATCCCCTCCTGACTCACCGTGACTACAATGAGCAGTTCTTC
>few|TRBV7-9|TRBD2|TRBJ2-2
CASSQLGAGSPLITGELFF
TGTGCCAGCAGCCAGCTCGGAGCGGGATCGCCCCTTATTACCGGGGAGCTGTTTTTT
>many|TRBV10-3|.|TRBJ2-5
CAISELDTSGETQYF
TGTGCCATCAGTGAGCTCGACACCTCGGGGGAGACCCAGTACTTC
>many|TRBV11-2|TRBD1|TRBJ2-3
CASSQAGQGLTDTQYF
TGTGCCAGCAGCCAAGCGGGACAGGGACTCACAGATACGCAGTATTTT
>many|TRBV11-2|TRBD1|TRBJ2-1
CASSPHGQGPYNEQFF
TGTGCCAGCAGCCCACACGGACAGGGACCCTACAATGAGCAGTTCTTC
>.|TRBV11-2|.|TRBJ2-3
CASSLGSTHTQYF
TGTGCCAGCAGCTTAGGGAGCACACATACGCAGTATTTT
>.|TRBV5-1|.|TRBJ2-2
CASSVANTGELFF
TGCGCCAGCAGTGTTGCGAACACCGGGGAGCTGTTTTTT
>many|TRBV28|TRBD1|TRBJ2-7
CASRGSETGIYEQYF
TGTGCCAGCAGGGGGTCGGAGACAGGGATTTACGAGCAGTACTTC
>many|TRBV28|TRBD2|TRBJ2-7
CASRRGLVTAEQYF
TGTGCCAGCAGACGTGGACTAGTCACGGCCGAGCAGTACTTC
>.|TRBV5-6|TRBD2|TRBJ2-5
CASSYGLAGAETQCF
TGTGCCAGCAGCTACGGACTAGCGGGAGCAGAGACCCAGTGCTTC
>.|TRBV6-5|TRBD2|TRBJ2-2
CASSYLAGVSTGELFF
TGTGCCAGCAGTTACTTAGCGGGAGTTAGCACCGGGGAGCTGTTTTTT
>few|TRBV9|TRBD2|TRBJ2-5
CASSEGWTSVQETQYF
TGTGCCAGCAGCGAGGGGTGGACTAGCGTGCAAGAGACCCAGTACTTC
>.|TRBV19|.|TRBJ1-1
CASGRYRANTEAFF
TGTGCCAGTGGACGATACAGGGCCAACACTGAAGCTTTCTTT
>many|TRBV27|TRBD2|TRBJ2-7
CASSRGRAYEQYF
TGTGCCAGCTCTCGCGGGAGGGCCTACGAGCAGTACTTC
>many|TRBV4-1|.|TRBJ2-7
CASSQGGSYEQYF
TGTGCCAGCAGCCAGGGGGGGTCCTACGAGCAGTACTTC
>.|TRBV6-1|TRBD2|TRBJ2-2
CASSSLAGAFPGELFF
TGTGCCAGCAGCTCACTAGCGGGAGCATTTCCGGGGGAGCTGTTTTTT
>many|TRBV9|.|TRBJ2-5
CASSATGFGETQYF
TGTGCCAGCAGCGCCACAGGGTTCGGGGAGACCCAGTACTTC
>.|TRBV12-3/TRBV12-4|TRBD2|TRBJ2-2
CASSGGLAGGRSTGELFF
TGTGCCAGCAGTGGGGGACTAGCGGGAGGGCGTAGCACCGGGGAGCTGTTTTTT
>few|TRBV5-1|TRBD2|TRBJ2-2
CASSFRTSAGTGELFF
TGCGCCAGCAGCTTTCGGACTAGCGCTGGCACCGGGGAGCTGTTTTTT
>.|TRBV2|.|TRBJ2-3
CASTRSGTDTQYF
TGTGCCAGCACCAGGTCCGGCACAGATACGCAGTATTTT
>.|TRBV6-1|.|TRBJ1-1
CASFGTPRSEAFF
TGTGCCAGCTTCGGGACCCCTAGGTCTGAAGCTTTCTTT
>many|TRBV7-3|TRBD2|TRBJ2-1
CASSPGLAGVFNEQFF
TGTGCCAGCAGCCCGGGACTAGCGGGAGTCTTCAATGAGCAGTTCTTC
>many|TRBV11-2|.|TRBJ1-5
CASSLDRGGEPQHF
TGTGCCAGCAGCTTAGATCGCGGGGGTGAGCCCCAGCATTTT
>few|TRBV7-9|TRBD1|TRBJ2-5
CASSLYQGAPETQYF
TGTGCCAGCAGCTTGTACCAGGGGGCTCCAGAGACCCAGTACTTC
>.|TRBV20-1|.|TRBJ2-7
CSARGLLREDYEQYF
TGCAGTGCTAGAGGCCTACTCCGAGAAGACTACGAGCAGTACTTC
>many|TRBV12-3/TRBV12-4|TRBD1|TRBJ2-2
CASSSGQGAIGELFF
TGTGCCAGCAGTTCCGGACAGGGGGCGATCGGGGAGCTGTTTTTT
>.|TRBV29-1|TRBD2|TRBJ2-7
CSVVPAGTYEQYF
TGCAGCGTTGTTCCAGCGGGAACCTACGAGCAGTACTTC
>.|TRBV20-1|TRBD1|TRBJ2-4
CSATDRELAKNIQYF
TGCAGTGCTACGGACAGGGAACTAGCCAAAAACATTCAGTACTTC
>many|TRBV7-8|.|TRBJ2-1
CASSLRGQGSYNEQFF
TGTGCCAGCAGCTTAAGAGGGCAGGGATCCTACAATGAGCAGTTCTTC
>few|TRBV19|.|TRBJ1-1
CASSEIFRDMNTEAFF
TGTGCCAGTAGTGAAATTTTCAGGGACATGAACACTGAAGCTTTCTTT
>many|TRBV11-1|.|TRBJ2-1
CASSFRQGNHNEQFF
TGTGCCAGCAGCTTTAGGCAGGGGAACCACAATGAGCAGTTCTTC
>many|TRBV11-2|.|TRBJ1-2
CASSLSEGYGYTF
TGTGCCAGCAGTTTATCAGAGGGCTATGGCTACACCTTC
>.|TRBV19|TRBD1|TRBJ2-3
CASRKDRATDTQYF
TGTGCCAGTAGGAAGGACAGGGCAACAGATACGCAGTATTTT
>.|TRBV30|.|TRBJ2-3
CAWSVGGNTDTQYF
TGTGCCTGGAGTGTAGGCGGAAACACAGATACGCAGTATTTT
>few|TRBV7-8|TRBD1|TRBJ2-7
CASIRGQTFYEQYF
TGTGCCAGCATTCGGGGACAGACCTTCTACGAGCAGTACTTC
>few|TRBV3-1|TRBD2|TRBJ2-2
CASSPPASGITSGELFF
TGTGCCAGCAGCCCCCCGGCTAGCGGGATAACATCCGGGGAGCTGTTTTTT
>.|TRBV29-1|.|TRBJ2-6
CSALDTGFGANVLAF
TGCAGCGCTCTAGATACAGGGTTCGGGGCCAACGTCCTGGCTTTC
>many|TRBV11-2|.|TRBJ2-7
CASSFREDYEQYF
TGTGCCAGCAGCTTCAGGGAAGATTACGAGCAGTACTTC
>.|TRBV10-2|TRBD1|TRBJ1-1
CASRENRGTFF
TGCGCCAGCAGAGAAAACAGGGGGACTTTCTTT
>many|TRBV6-1|.|TRBJ1-2
CASSDGTYYGYTF
TGTGCCAGCAGTGACGGGACGTACTATGGCTACACCTTC
>many|TRBV9|.|TRBJ2-1
CASSVEATSYNEQFF
TGTGCCAGCAGCGTAGAGGCCACCTCCTACAATGAGCAGTTCTTC
>few|TRBV5-1|TRBD2|TRBJ2-2
CASSIGLAGDTGELFF
TGCGCCAGCAGCATTGGACTAGCGGGAGACACCGGGGAGCTGTTTTTT
>.|TRBV9|.|TRBJ1-5
CASSEDSRIYQPQHF
TGTGCCAGCAGTGAGGACAGCCGTATTTATCAGCCCCAGCATTTT